This T cell receptor beta chain originates from a study of blood T cell repertoires in COVID-19. As for the study in general: Sites across the United States, Italy and Spain contributed samples from acute and convalescent COVID-19. The cDNA or gDNA used as material had been derived from T cells, B-cell-depleted T cells, or PBMCs.

Per the authors' pipeline: It was from reference gene primer amplification that nucleated cell counts were estimated. The repertoire was sequenced with immunoSEQ multiplex PCR; TCRdb's copy has only in-frame clones and lacks some. The V and J calls and the clone size are those of that table, but D and trimming were determined from the DNA. Here the sample spans 200,000 to 250,000 clones, roughly 88% being singletons. This TCR was recovered from a man younger than 45 who had recovered from COVID-19. Material: peripheral blood.

Written as DNA, the CDR3 is TGTGCCTGGAGGGGGGGGACTCTCCGGAGGGTTTTTTCTGGGGCCAACGTCCTGACTTTC. Protein: CAWRGGTLRRVFSGANVLTF. The chain has TRBV30 and TRBJ2-6; TRBD2 matches 7 bases. The CDR3 is 20 residues long. The V segment lost 3 bases and the J segment 1 base; nucleotides outside the gene matches: 18. Germline CDR1 GTSNPN, CDR2 SVGIG (reference sequence).